This passage covers 29 T cell receptor beta chains from one sample sequenced in a study of T cells after yellow fever vaccination. Each CDR3 protein gets one entry after TCRdb re-called the 5' RACE reads with MiXCR. The sample has roughly 320,000 distinct CDR3 sequences, about 11% seen once. This sample comprised CD4+ T cells sorted from PBMCs, obtained 45 days after the yellow fever booster vaccination. These TCRs come from a man aged 18-30 years who received the YFV17D yellow fever vaccine.

The chain carries TRBV27 and TRBJ1-1, with D unresolved. CDR1 and CDR2 from the germline V gene are MNHEY and SMNVEV (reference sequence). Trimming left V 5 bases short and J 2 bases short, with 15 bases between. The CDR3 is 15 amino acids. CDR3 amino acids: CASSPSLKPNTEAFF. CDR3 DNA: TGTGCCAGCAGTCCCTCATTAAAGCCCAACACTGAAGCTTTCTTT.

This clonotype was counted only a few times. The chain joins TRBV27 to TRBJ1-1; no clear D gene. CDR1 and CDR2 (germline): MNHEY, SMNVEV (reference sequence). The ends were cut back, 3 bases at V and 4 bases at J, with 15 bases in the middle. The CDR3 runs to 15 residues. This CDR3 reads CASSLYSVKGTEAFF. The CDR3 DNA reads TGTGCCAGCAGTTTGTACTCGGTGAAGGGCACTGAAGCTTTCTTT.

The gene calls are TRBV11-2 and TRBJ1-5; the D gene is possibly TRBD1 (6 bases). Trimming removed 1 base from V and 4 bases from J, with 11 bases in between. The CDR3 totals 15 residues. CDR1 is SGHAT and CDR2 is FQNNGV in the germline V gene. The CDR3: CASSLGIQGNQPQHF. CDR3 coding DNA: TGTGCCAGCAGCTTAGGGATTCAGGGGAATCAGCCCCAGCATTTT.

The rearrangement links TRBV18 to TRBJ1-4, with a tentative D call TRBD1 (5 bases). Between the trimmed V and J ends, which lost 6 bases and 2 bases, there was a span of 16 bases. The germline CDR1 and CDR2 sequences are KGHSH and LQKENI. The length of the CDR3 is 16 residues. CDR3 bases: TGTGCCAGCTCCCACGGGGGACCAGGGACTAATGAAAAACTGTTTTTT. This encodes CASSHGGPGTNEKLFF.

This sequence joins TRBV2 and TRBJ1-2, with unresolved D. Looked up from germline, CDR1 is SNHLY and CDR2 is FYNNEI. CDR3 length: 14 residues. The V end lost 1 base, the J end lost 4 bases, and 10 bases lay between the germline ends. The CDR3 loop reads CASSEVREAYGYTF. The CDR3 coding sequence is TGTGCCAGCAGTGAAGTAAGGGAAGCCTATGGCTACACCTTC.

The chain has TRBV7-2 and TRBJ1-2; 7 bases line up with TRBD1. CDR1 SGHTA and CDR2 FQGNSA come from the germline V gene. With V trimmed by 5 bases and J by 7 bases, 13 bases remained unmatched. The CDR3 sequence is 15 residues long. CDR3 sequence reads: CASSLLRQGASGYTF. CDR3 bases: TGTGCCAGCAGCCTACTCCGACAGGGAGCTAGTGGCTACACCTTC.

Ten or more counts support this clonotype. This chain connects TRBV2 to TRBJ2-5, with D possibly matching TRBD1 (5 bases). Per the germline V gene, CDR1 is SNHLY and CDR2 is FYNNEI. V was pared by 4 bases and J by 5 bases, with 8 bases between. The CDR3 sequence is 12 residues long. The CDR3 loop reads CASSAGSETQYF. CDR3 sequence (DNA): TGTGCCAGCAGTGCAGGGTCCGAGACCCAGTACTTC.

At least ten counts were recorded for this clonotype. V and J are TRBV5-1 and TRBJ2-3; 10 bases fit TRBD1. V lost 3 bases to trimming and J lost 4 bases; unmatched junction nucleotides: 8. This CDR3 has 16 residues. Looked up from germline, CDR1 is SGHRS and CDR2 is YFSETQ. CDR3 in amino acids: CASSWKTGGAADTQYF. The CDR3 DNA reads TGCGCCAGCAGCTGGAAGACAGGGGGCGCGGCAGATACGCAGTATTTT.

V is TRBV20-1 and J is TRBJ2-1; 11 nucleotides agree with TRBD2. CDR3 size: 16 residues. Germline assignment: CDR1 DFQATT and CDR2 SNEGSKA (reference sequence). With V trimmed by 3 bases and J by 4 bases, 8 bases remained unmatched. The DNA of the CDR3 is TGCAGTGCTAGGTACCTAGCGGGGGGCTCTTACAATGAGCAGTTCTTC. Its translation is CSARYLAGGSYNEQFF.

In its sample, this clonotype was seen a few times. The genes are TRBV20-1 and TRBJ2-4, with D maybe TRBD1 (5 bases). This CDR3 contains 16 residues. Deletions cut 5 bases from V and 0 bases from J, with 17 bases between. Germline lookup yields CDR1 DFQATT and CDR2 SNEGSKA (reference sequence). CDR3 DNA: TGCAGTGCTCCGACGCCAGGGCCTCTAGCCAAAAACATTCAGTACTTC. Translated: CSAPTPGPLAKNIQYF.

This clonotype was picked up a small number of times. CDR3 amino acids: CASSPGTWDGYTF. CDR3 sequence (DNA): TGTGCCAGCAGCCCTGGGACGTGGGATGGCTACACCTTC. The rearrangement joins TRBV11-1 to TRBJ1-2; tentative D call: TRBD1 (5 bases). V lost 5 bases to trimming and J lost 6 bases, with 13 bases between them. CDR3 length equals 13 residues. Germline assignment: CDR1 SGHAT and CDR2 FQDESV (reference sequence). Full variable domain (remainder filled in from reference TRBV11-1 and TRBJ1-2): EAEVAQSPRYKITEKSQAVAFWCDPISGHATLYWYRQILGQGPELLVQFQDESVVDDSQLPKDRFSAERLKGVDSTLKIQPAELGDSAMYLCASSPGTWDGYTFGSGTRLTVV.

The chain uses TRBV20-1 and TRBJ1-2; D is unresolved. Trimming removed 8 bases at V and 0 bases at J, with 13 bases between. This CDR3 spans 13 amino acids. The germline V gene encodes CDR1 DFQATT and CDR2 SNEGSKA (reference sequence). This CDR3 reads CSTRVRANYGYTF. CDR3 coding DNA: TGCAGTACAAGGGTCAGAGCTAACTATGGCTACACCTTC.

At least ten counts were recorded for this clonotype. This sequence joins TRBV24-1 and TRBJ1-2; no reliable D call. CDR3 length: 14 residues. Deletions cut 1 base from V and 4 bases from J, with 9 bases between. The germline CDR1 and CDR2 sequences are KGHDR and SFDVKD. This CDR3 reads CATSDFPRSYGYTF. In nucleotides, the CDR3 is TGTGCCACCAGTGATTTCCCTCGATCCTATGGCTACACCTTC.

This sequence joins TRBV6-6 and TRBJ1-1; D gene unclear. V lost 5 bases and J lost 0, with 10 bases in between. The CDR3 length is 14 residues. Germline assignment: CDR1 MNHNY and CDR2 SVGAGI (reference sequence). CDR3 bases: TGTGCCAGCAGTACGGCGGCCATGAACACTGAAGCTTTCTTT. It yields the protein CASSTAAMNTEAFF.

This clonotype has more than one count but fewer than ten. The chain carries TRBV20-1 and TRBJ2-5; D may be TRBD1 (5 bases). V was shortened by 1 base and J by 2 bases, with 11 bases between the two germline ends. Per germline, CDR1 DFQATT and CDR2 SNEGSKA (reference sequence). The CDR3 length is 14 residues. The CDR3 sequence is CSARAGPAQETQYF. For the CDR3, the DNA is TGCAGTGCTAGAGCAGGGCCAGCACAAGAGACCCAGTACTTC.

In this sample, this clonotype turned up a few times. The chain combines TRBV4-3 with TRBJ2-1; a weak D match, TRBD2 (5 bases). The V gene's germline CDR1 is LGHNA and CDR2 YSLEER. Trimming stripped 4 bases from V and 6 bases from J, with 22 bases between. This CDR3 is 17 amino acids long. CDR3 sequence (DNA): TGCGCCAGCAGCCCGGTACGTTTAACTAGAAATTTCAATGAGCAGTTCTTC. Amino acid sequence: CASSPVRLTRNFNEQFF.

Many counts were recorded for this clonotype. V gene TRBV7-3 combines with J gene TRBJ2-1; 7 nucleotides match TRBD2. The CDR3 runs to 15 residues. Germline V lookup: CDR1 SGHTA, CDR2 FQGTGA. The V gene end was trimmed by 0 bases and the J gene end by 9 bases; junction bases not matched to a gene: 8. The CDR3 DNA reads TGTGCCAGCAGCTTAACTTTAGGACTAGTAGGTGAGCAGTTCTTC. Translating it yields CASSLTLGLVGEQFF.

The V and J genes are TRBV7-2 and TRBJ1-1, with a tentative D call TRBD1 (6 bases). Trimming cost V 0 bases and J 0 bases, with 11 bases left between them. CDR1 and CDR2 from the germline V gene are SGHTA and FQGNSA. The CDR3 extends over 16 amino acids. The CDR3 DNA reads TGTGCCAGCAGCTTAGCTCAGGGGCTTGTGAACACTGAAGCTTTCTTT. Protein product: CASSLAQGLVNTEAFF.

V is TRBV11-3 and J is TRBJ2-1, with TRBD2 as a possible D gene (7 bases). Between the trimmed V and J ends, which lost 3 bases and 10 bases, there was a span of 16 bases. The CDR3 totals 14 residues. Germline V CDR1 and CDR2: SGHNT, YENEEA. The CDR3 sequence is CASSLGRGGGEQFF. CDR3 bases: TGTGCCAGCAGCTTGGGCCGGGGAGGGGGAGAGCAGTTCTTC.

This clonotype was seen a handful of times. This chain connects TRBV4-2 to TRBJ1-2, with 7 bases that match TRBD1. This CDR3 comprises 15 residues. J lost 8 bases, V lost 4 bases, and 13 bases had no gene match. From germline, CDR1 is LGHNA and CDR2 YNFKEQ. The CDR3 coding sequence is TGTGCCAGCAGCCGCCTTGAGACAGGGATCTCAGGCTACACCTTC. As protein: CASSRLETGISGYTF.

This clonotype has a handful of counts. Here the CDR3 reads CASSLGGGAVSYNEQFF. CDR3 bases: TGTGCCAGCAGTTTAGGCGGGGGGGCTGTCTCCTACAATGAGCAGTTCTTC. The V gene is TRBV12-3 or TRBV12-4, the J gene TRBJ2-1, with TRBD2 matching 9 bases. V was pared by 1 base and J by 0 bases, with 4 bases of the junction left unmatched. This CDR3 comprises 17 residues.

The chain employs TRBV9 and TRBJ2-3, with unresolved D. This CDR3 spans 14 amino acids. Trimming took off 0 bases at V and 0 bases at J, with 5 bases between the two ends. From germline, CDR1 is SGDLS and CDR2 YYNGEE. CDR3 sequence reads: CASSVEGSTDTQYF. CDR3 nucleotide sequence: TGTGCCAGCAGCGTAGAAGGGAGCACAGATACGCAGTATTTT.

The V gene is TRBV7-2, the J gene TRBJ1-1, with D possibly matching TRBD1 (5 bases). V was cut by 1 base and J by 4 bases, with 13 bases left in between. CDR1 is SGHTA and CDR2 is FQGNSA in the germline V gene. CDR3 length: 15 amino acids. CDR3 bases: TGTGCCAGCAGCTTAGGGGGCAGGGCGGGCACTGAAGCTTTCTTT. It specifies CASSLGGRAGTEAFF.

This clonotype has only a few counts. The V and J genes are TRBV4-3 and TRBJ2-7, with 7 positions matching TRBD2. The J segment lost 3 bases and the V segment lost 8 bases, leaving 7 bases of the junction unmatched. The CDR3 sequence is 13 residues long. Per germline, CDR1 LGHNA and CDR2 YSLEER. CDR3 sequence: CASVGGKVYEQYF. The CDR3 region has the DNA TGCGCCAGCGTGGGGGGGAAGGTCTACGAGCAGTACTTC.

This sequence joins TRBV24-1 and TRBJ2-1; the match to TRBD2 covers 14 bases. CDR1 and CDR2 from the germline V gene are KGHDR and SFDVKD. V lost 3 bases and J lost 9; bases outside the gene matches: 6. The length of the CDR3 is 16 residues. The CDR3 loop reads CATSDTGLAGVSEQFF. The CDR3 DNA reads TGTGCCACCAGTGATACGGGACTAGCGGGGGTTTCTGAGCAGTTCTTC.

The rearrangement joins TRBV6-5 to TRBJ1-5; TRBD1 is a possible D gene (5 bases). The CDR3 consists of 16 residues. Trimming removed 5 bases at V and 1 base at J, with 15 bases between. The germline V gene has CDR1 MNHEY and CDR2 SVGAGI. The chain's CDR3 is CASSGGGGISNQPQHF. The CDR3 bases are TGTGCCAGCAGTGGGGGGGGAGGGATAAGCAATCAGCCCCAGCATTTT.

V and J are TRBV20-1 and TRBJ1-1; a possible D gene is TRBD1 (6 bases). CDR1 DFQATT and CDR2 SNEGSKA come from the germline V gene (reference sequence). The CDR3 covers 13 residues. V lost 6 bases and J 7 bases, leaving 18 bases between the germline ends. Here the CDR3 DNA reads TGCAGTGCCAGACCCAGGGGTTCCCTTGAAGCTTTCTTT. Translation gives CSARPRGSLEAFF.

In this sample, this clonotype turned up a few times. The J gene is TRBJ1-4, the V gene TRBV4-3, with a possible D match to TRBD1 (6 bases). Trimming pared 3 bases from V and 7 bases from J, leaving 15 bases between. The CDR3 spans 15 residues. The germline V gene encodes CDR1 LGHNA and CDR2 YSLEER. CDR3 DNA: TGCGCCAGCAGCCACGAGGGGGGCAGCGGTGAAAAACTGTTTTTT. Translation: CASSHEGGSGEKLFF.

Only a few counts were recorded for this clonotype. The genes are TRBV20-1 and TRBJ1-1; D is ambiguous. The germline V gene has CDR1 DFQATT and CDR2 SNEGSKA (reference sequence). There are 13 residues in the CDR3. Trimming left V 7 bases short and J 4 bases short, with 16 bases between. The CDR3 reads CSVYRGGSTEAFF. The CDR3 DNA reads as TGCAGTGTATATCGGGGAGGGAGCACTGAAGCTTTCTTT.